This is a list of T cell receptor beta chains from one sample in a study of glioma-infiltrating T cells. TCRdb redid the calling of the multiplex PCR reads with MiXCR, one entry per CDR3 protein. This table holds 170,000 or so distinct CDR3 sequences, 43% found once. The specimen sequenced was glioma tissue, nonneoplastic brain tissue, or PBMCs (not recorded which). The receptors were gathered from a human donor with low-grade glioma or glioblastoma, undergoing nonglioma brain surgery, or in good health (not recorded which). CDR3s include the opening cysteine and the closing phenylalanine or tryptophan. Each record gives: J gene, CDR3 length, V gene, D gene, clone size, CDR3 DNA, CDR3 protein. D genes are given only for firm matches. Size values are once, few and many counts, or a class for expanded clones, and some rows have none.

>TRBJ2-5|15|TRBV7-9|-|-
TGTGCCAGCAGCTTCCTCTCAGGGTTGGGGGAGACCAAGTACTTC
CASSFLSGLGETKYF
>TRBJ1-2|13|TRBV18|-|once
TGTGCCAGCTCACCCCGCCAGAGTGATAGCTACACCTTC
CASSPRQSDSYTF
>TRBJ1-2|14|TRBV6-1|-|many
TGTGCCACCACGTACATGGGGGGACCTGGAGGCTACACCTTC
CATTYMGGPGGYTF
>TRBJ2-1|16|TRBV7-9|TRBD2|many
TGTGCCAGCAGCGTAACCGGGACTAGCGGCTACAATGAGCAGTTCTTC
CASSVTGTSGYNEQFF
>TRBJ2-2|13|TRBV6-1|-|-
TGTGCCAGCAGTCACCCAGGGACCGGTGAGCTGTTTTTT
CASSHPGTGELFF
>TRBJ1-3|16|TRBV3-1|-|-
TGTGCCAGCAGCCAATTAGGGACTGCGAATGGAAGCACCATATATTTT
CASSQLGTANGSTIYF
>TRBJ2-1|12|TRBV29-1|-|-
TGCAGCGTTGGACTAGGGTGGAATGAGCAGTTCTTC
CSVGLGWNEQFF
>TRBJ2-7|14|TRBV7-9|-|many
TGTGCCAGCAGCTTAGCCGCGGGGAGTTACGAGCAGTACTTC
CASSLAAGSYEQYF
>TRBJ2-5|12|TRBV20-1|-|-
TGCAGTTCGTACACAGGGCAGGAGACCCAGTACTTC
CSSYTGQETQYF
>TRBJ2-5|17|TRBV20-1|TRBD2|once
TGCAGTGTTAGGTCTGGGAATGTAGCGGGAGGGTTGGAGACCCAGTACTTC
CSVRSGNVAGGLETQYF
>TRBJ2-1|16|TRBV24-1|TRBD1|-
TGTGCCCCCAGTGATTTGACAGGGCTAAGAAGGGATGAGCAGTTCTTC
CAPSDLTGLRRDEQFF
>TRBJ2-2|15|TRBV3-1|-|-
TGTGCCAGCAGCCAAGACGTAGCGCGCGCCGGGGAGCTGTTTTTT
CASSQDVARAGELFF
>TRBJ2-7|13|TRBV12-3/TRBV12-4|-|few
TGTGCCAGCAGTGAAATACATGGCGGGGAGCAGTACTTC
CASSEIHGGEQYF
>TRBJ2-7|13|TRBV2|-|many
TGTGCCAGCAAATTGACAGGTCTGGGGGAGCAGTACTTC
CASKLTGLGEQYF
>TRBJ2-5|13|TRBV18|-|-
TGTGCCAGCTCACGCTCAGCCCAAGAGACCCAGTACTTC
CASSRSAQETQYF
>TRBJ2-1|15|TRBV5-1|TRBD2|-
TGCGCCAGCAGCTTGGCACTAGCGGGGTACAATGAGCAGTTCTTC
CASSLALAGYNEQFF
>TRBJ1-1|15|TRBV5-1|-|once
TGCGCCAGCAGCTTGTCTGGCAGCGTGAACACTGAAGCTTCCTTT
CASSLSGSVNTEASF
>TRBJ1-6|14|TRBV19|-|-
TGTGCCAGTGGATTGGACAGAAGTAATTCAGCCCTCCACTTT
CASGLDRSNSALHF
>TRBJ2-1|16|TRBV20-1|-|many
TGCAGTGCCAGTCACAAGCCTCTAGCTGCCCCCGGTGAGCAGTTCTTC
CSASHKPLAAPGEQFF
>TRBJ1-3|13|TRBV30|-|once
TGTGCCTGGAGTTTCTCAGGTGGAAACACCATATATTTT
CAWSFSGGNTIYF
>TRBJ2-1|9|TRBV6-1|-|-
TGTGCCAGCCGGGGCCAGCAGTTCTTC
CASRGQQFF
>TRBJ2-7|14|TRBV7-9|TRBD2|few
TGTGCCAGCAGCACCAAAGCGGGGACCTACGAGCAGTACTTC
CASSTKAGTYEQYF
>TRBJ2-3|14|TRBV6-6|-|-
TGTGCCAGCAGTGACTCGAGCGTCACAGATACGCGGTATTTT
CASSDSSVTDTRYF
>TRBJ2-3|15|TRBV28|TRBD1|-
TGTGCCAGCAGTTTAGGGACAGGGCTGGAAGATACGCAGTATTTT
CASSLGTGLEDTQYF
>TRBJ2-3|16|TRBV11-1|-|-
TGTGCCAGCAGCCCTTACCTAGCGTCTAGCACAGATACGCAGTATTTT
CASSPYLASSTDTQYF
>TRBJ2-1|11|TRBV19|-|-
TGTGCCAGTAGTATAGAGAGGGAGAAGTTCTTC
CASSIEREKFF
>TRBJ1-3|14|TRBV12-3/TRBV12-4|-|many
TGTGCCAGCAGATACAACAGGGATGGAAACACCATATATTTT
CASRYNRDGNTIYF
>TRBJ2-1|13|TRBV5-1|TRBD2|-
TGCGCCAGCAGCTTTACTAGCGGGAGCGAGCAGTTCTTC
CASSFTSGSEQFF
>TRBJ2-5|12|TRBV20-1|-|-
TGCAGTACTAGAGTTGGGCAAGAGACCCAGTACTTC
CSTRVGQETQYF
>TRBJ1-1|15|TRBV6-5|TRBD1|-
TGTGCCAGCAGTTACACCTATTCCGGGACAGGGGAAGCTTTCTTT
CASSYTYSGTGEAFF
>TRBJ2-1|14|TRBV20-1|-|many
TGCAGTGCGGATCCCCCAACGGCGCGAAATGAGCAGTTCTTC
CSADPPTARNEQFF
>TRBJ2-6|15|TRBV27|-|-
TGTGCCAGCAGCAGAGTATACTCTGGGGCCAACGTCCTGACTTTC
CASSRVYSGANVLTF
>TRBJ2-3|14|TRBV20-1|-|medium-sized
TGCAGTGCTAGAGTCCCTCTAGGACATCAACCGATGTATTTT
CSARVPLGHQPMYF
>TRBJ2-1|13|TRBV20-1|TRBD2|many
TGCAGTGCCCGTCAAGGGACTAGCGGGAGAGGGTTCTTC
CSARQGTSGRGFF
>TRBJ1-4|14|TRBV28|-|many
TGTGCCAGCAGTCTGACGGCAACTAATGAAAAACTGTTTTTT
CASSLTATNEKLFF
>TRBJ1-1|13|TRBV7-9|-|-
TGTGCCAGCAGACAGAGGGCTAGCACTGAAGCTTTCTTT
CASRQRASTEAFF